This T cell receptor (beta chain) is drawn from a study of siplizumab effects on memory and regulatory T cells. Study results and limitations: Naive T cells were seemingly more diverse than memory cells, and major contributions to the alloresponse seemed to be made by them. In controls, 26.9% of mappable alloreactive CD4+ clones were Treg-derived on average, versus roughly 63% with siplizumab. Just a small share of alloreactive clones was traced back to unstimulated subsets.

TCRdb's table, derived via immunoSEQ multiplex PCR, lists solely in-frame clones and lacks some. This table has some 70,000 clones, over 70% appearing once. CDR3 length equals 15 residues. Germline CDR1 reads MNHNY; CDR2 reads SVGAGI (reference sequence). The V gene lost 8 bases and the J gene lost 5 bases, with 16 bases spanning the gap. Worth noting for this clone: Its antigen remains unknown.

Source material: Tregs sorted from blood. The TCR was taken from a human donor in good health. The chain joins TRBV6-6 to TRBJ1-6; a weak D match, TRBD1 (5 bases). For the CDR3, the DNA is TGTGCCAGCCGCAAACCGGGACGGGATAATTCACCCCTCCACTTT. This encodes CASRKPGRDNSPLHF.